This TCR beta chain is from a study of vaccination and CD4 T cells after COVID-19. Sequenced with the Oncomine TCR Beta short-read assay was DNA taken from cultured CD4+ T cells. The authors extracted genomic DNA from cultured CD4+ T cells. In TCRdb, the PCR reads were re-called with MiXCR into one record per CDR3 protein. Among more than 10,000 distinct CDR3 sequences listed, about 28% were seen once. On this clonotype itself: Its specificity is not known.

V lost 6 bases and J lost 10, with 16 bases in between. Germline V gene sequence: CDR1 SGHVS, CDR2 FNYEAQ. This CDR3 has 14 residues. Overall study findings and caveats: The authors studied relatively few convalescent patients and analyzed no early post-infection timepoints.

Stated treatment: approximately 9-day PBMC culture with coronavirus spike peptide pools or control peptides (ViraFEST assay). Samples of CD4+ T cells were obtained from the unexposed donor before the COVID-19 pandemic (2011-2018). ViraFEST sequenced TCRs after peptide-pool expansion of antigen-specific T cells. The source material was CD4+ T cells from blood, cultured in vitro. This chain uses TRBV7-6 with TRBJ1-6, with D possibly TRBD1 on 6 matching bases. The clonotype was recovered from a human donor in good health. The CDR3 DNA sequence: TGTGCCAGCAGTCTGGACAGCCCAGGGTCACCCCTCCACTTT. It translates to CASSLDSPGSPLHF.